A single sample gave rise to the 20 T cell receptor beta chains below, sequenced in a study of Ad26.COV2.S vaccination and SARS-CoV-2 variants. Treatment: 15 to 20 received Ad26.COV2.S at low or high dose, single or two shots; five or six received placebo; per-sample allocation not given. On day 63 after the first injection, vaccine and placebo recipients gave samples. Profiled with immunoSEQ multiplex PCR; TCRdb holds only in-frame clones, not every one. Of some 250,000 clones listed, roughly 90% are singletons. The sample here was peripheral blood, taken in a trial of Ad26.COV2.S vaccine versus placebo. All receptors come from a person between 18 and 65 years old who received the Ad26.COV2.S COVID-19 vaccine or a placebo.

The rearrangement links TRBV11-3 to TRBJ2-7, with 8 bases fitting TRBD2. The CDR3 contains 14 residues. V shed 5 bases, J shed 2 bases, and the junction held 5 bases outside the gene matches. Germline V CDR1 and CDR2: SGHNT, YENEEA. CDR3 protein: CASSPGLAPYEQYF. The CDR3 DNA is TGTGCCAGCAGCCCCGGACTAGCACCCTACGAGCAGTACTTC.

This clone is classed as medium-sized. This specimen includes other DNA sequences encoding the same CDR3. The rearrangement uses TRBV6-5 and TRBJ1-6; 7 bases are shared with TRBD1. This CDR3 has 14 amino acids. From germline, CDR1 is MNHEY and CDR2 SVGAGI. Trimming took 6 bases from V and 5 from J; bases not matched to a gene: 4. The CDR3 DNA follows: TGTGCCAGCAGCCCCGACAGGGATAATTCACCCCTCCACTTT. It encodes CASSPDRDNSPLHF.

In nucleotides, the CDR3 is TGCAGCGCTAGACAGGGGAGTAACACTGAAGCTTTCTTT. Translating it yields CSARQGSNTEAFF. The rearrangement links TRBV29-1 to TRBJ1-1; 8 bases agree with TRBD1. CDR1 is SQVTM, CDR2 ANQGSEA, per germline. The CDR3 runs 13 residues. The ends lost 7 bases at V and 2 bases at J; junction bases unmatched: 6.

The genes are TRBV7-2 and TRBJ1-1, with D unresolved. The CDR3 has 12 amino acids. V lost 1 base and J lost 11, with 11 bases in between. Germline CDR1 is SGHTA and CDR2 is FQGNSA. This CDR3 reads CASSLGLFGAFF. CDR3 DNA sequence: TGTGCCAGCAGCTTAGGGTTATTTGGGGCTTTCTTT. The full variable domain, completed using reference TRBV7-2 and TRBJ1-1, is GAGVSQSPSNKVTEKGKDVELRCDPISGHTALYWYRQSLGQGLEFLIYFQGNSAPDKSGLPSDRFSAERTGGSVSTLTIQRTQQEDSAVYLCASSLGLFGAFFGQGTRLTVV.

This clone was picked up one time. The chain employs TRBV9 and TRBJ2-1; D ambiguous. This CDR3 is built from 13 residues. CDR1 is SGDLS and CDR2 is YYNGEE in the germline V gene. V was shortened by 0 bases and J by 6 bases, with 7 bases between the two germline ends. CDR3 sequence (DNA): TGTGCCAGCAGCGTAGTATCGGGCAATGAGCAGTTCTTC. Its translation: CASSVVSGNEQFF.

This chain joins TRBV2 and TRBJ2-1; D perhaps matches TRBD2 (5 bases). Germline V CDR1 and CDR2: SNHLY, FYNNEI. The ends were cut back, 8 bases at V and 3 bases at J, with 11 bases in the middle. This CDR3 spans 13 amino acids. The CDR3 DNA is TGTGCCAGCCTCCGGGGATACTACAATGAGCAGTTCTTC. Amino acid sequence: CASLRGYYNEQFF.

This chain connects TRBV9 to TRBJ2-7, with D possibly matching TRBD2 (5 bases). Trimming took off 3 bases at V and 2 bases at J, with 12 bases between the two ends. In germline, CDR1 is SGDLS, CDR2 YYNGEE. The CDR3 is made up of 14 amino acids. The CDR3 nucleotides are TGTGCCAGCAGCGCCGGGGAGTTAACCTACGAGCAGTACTTC. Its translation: CASSAGELTYEQYF. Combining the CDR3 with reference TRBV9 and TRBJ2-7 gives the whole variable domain DSGVTQTPKHLITATGQRVTLRCSPRSGDLSVYWYQQSLDQGLQFLIQYYNGEERAKGNILERFSAQQFPDLHSELNLSSLELGDSALYFCASSAGELTYEQYFGPGTRLTVT.

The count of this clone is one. CDR3 region: CASSLLAGGNEQFF. The DNA for the CDR3 is TGTGCCAGCAGTTTACTGGCGGGGGGTAATGAGCAGTTCTTC. This chain connects TRBV28 to TRBJ2-1, with 8 bases aligning to TRBD2. The germline CDR1 and CDR2 sequences are MDHEN and SYDVKM. The CDR3 spans 14 residues. Unmatched junction bases numbered 4, after V lost 2 bases and J lost 7 bases. The full variable domain, rest sourced from reference TRBV28 and TRBJ2-1, is DVKVTQSSRYLVKRTGEKVFLECVQDMDHENMFWYRQDPGLGLRLIYFSYDVKMKEKGDIPEGYSVSREKKERFSLILESASTNQTSMYLCASSLLAGGNEQFFGPGTRLTVL.

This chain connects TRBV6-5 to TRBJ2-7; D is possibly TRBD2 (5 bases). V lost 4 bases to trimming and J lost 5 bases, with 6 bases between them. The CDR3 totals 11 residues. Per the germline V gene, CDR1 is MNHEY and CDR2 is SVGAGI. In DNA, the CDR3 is TGTGCCAGCAGTTTCGGGGACGAGCAGTACTTC. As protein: CASSFGDEQYF.

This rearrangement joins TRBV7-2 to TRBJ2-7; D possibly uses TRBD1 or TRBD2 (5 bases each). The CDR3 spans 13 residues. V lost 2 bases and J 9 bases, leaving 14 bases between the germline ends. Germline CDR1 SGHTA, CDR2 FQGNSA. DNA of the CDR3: TGTGCCAGCAGCTTAATGATTGGGGACCCGCAGTACTTC. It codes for CASSLMIGDPQYF.

CDR3 sequence: CASSVLTHGEQYF. The CDR3 DNA follows: TGTGCCAGCAGCGTACTAACCCACGGCGAGCAGTACTTC. The V and J genes are TRBV9 and TRBJ2-7; D is uncertain. Germline CDR1 reads SGDLS; CDR2 reads YYNGEE. V lost 1 base and J 6 bases, leaving 11 bases between the germline ends. This CDR3 is built from 13 residues. The whole variable domain, filled in from reference TRBV9 and TRBJ2-7, reads DSGVTQTPKHLITATGQRVTLRCSPRSGDLSVYWYQQSLDQGLQFLIQYYNGEERAKGNILERFSAQQFPDLHSELNLSSLELGDSALYFCASSVLTHGEQYFGPGTRLTVT.

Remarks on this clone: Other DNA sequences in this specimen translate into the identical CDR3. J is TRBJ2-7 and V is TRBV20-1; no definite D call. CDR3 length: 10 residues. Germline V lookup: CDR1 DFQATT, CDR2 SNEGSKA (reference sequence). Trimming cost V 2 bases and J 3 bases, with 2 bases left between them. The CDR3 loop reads CSARSYEQYF. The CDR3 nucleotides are TGCAGTGCTAGAAGCTACGAGCAGTACTTC.

CDR3: CATSGRGASTDTQYF. The CDR3 nucleotides are TGTGCCACCAGTGGAAGAGGGGCCAGCACAGATACGCAGTATTTT. The V call is TRBV24-1, the J call TRBJ2-3; D could derive from TRBD1 or TRBD2 (5 bases each). This CDR3 comprises 15 residues. The ends were cut back, 5 bases at V and 0 bases at J, with 11 bases in the middle. CDR1 and CDR2 from the germline V gene are KGHDR and SFDVKD.

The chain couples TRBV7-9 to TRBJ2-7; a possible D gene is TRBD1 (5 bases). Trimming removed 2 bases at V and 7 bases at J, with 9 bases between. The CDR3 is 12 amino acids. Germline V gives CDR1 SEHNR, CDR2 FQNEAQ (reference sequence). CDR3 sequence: CASSLSGSEQYF. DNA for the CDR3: TGTGCCAGCAGCTTATCAGGGTCGGAGCAGTACTTC.

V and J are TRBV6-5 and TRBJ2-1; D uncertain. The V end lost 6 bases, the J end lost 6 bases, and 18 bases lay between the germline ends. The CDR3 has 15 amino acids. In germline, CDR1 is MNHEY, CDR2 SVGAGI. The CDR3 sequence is CASSPLDGGRNEQFF. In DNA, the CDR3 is TGTGCCAGCAGCCCCCTAGACGGCGGACGCAATGAGCAGTTCTTC.

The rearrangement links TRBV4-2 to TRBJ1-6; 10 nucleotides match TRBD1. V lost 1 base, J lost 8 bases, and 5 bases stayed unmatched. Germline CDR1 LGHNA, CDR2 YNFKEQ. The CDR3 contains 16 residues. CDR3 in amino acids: CASSQGQGAGDSPLHF. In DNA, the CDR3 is TGTGCCAGCAGCCAAGGACAGGGGGCGGGGGATTCACCCCTCCACTTT.

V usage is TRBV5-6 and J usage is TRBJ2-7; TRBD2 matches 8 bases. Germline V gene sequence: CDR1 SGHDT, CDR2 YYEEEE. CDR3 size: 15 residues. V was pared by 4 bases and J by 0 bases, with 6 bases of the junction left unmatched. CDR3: CASSLSGTPSYEQYF. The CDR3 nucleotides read TGTGCCAGCAGCCTTAGCGGGACCCCCTCCTACGAGCAGTACTTC.

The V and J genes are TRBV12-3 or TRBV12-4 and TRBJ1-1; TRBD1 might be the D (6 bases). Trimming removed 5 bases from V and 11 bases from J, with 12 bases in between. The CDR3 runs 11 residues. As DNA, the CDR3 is TGTGCCAGCAGTCACAGGGATTCGGCTTTCTTT. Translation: CASSHRDSAFF.

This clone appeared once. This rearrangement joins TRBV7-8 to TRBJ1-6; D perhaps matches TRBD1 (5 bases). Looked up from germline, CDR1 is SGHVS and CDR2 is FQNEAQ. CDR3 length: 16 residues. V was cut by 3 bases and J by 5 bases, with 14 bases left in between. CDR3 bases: TGTGCCAGCAGCTTCTCTGGGGCAGATAATAATTCACCCCTCCACTTT. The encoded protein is CASSFSGADNNSPLHF.

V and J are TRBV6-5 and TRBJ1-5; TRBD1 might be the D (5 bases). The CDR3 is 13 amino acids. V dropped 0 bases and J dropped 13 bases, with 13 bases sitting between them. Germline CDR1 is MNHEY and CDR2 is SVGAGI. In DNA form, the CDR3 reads TGTGCCAGCAGTTACTCTTGGGGGGAACGGCAGCATTTT. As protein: CASSYSWGERQHF.